The clone carrying this T cell receptor (beta chain) was seen a few times. This sample is part of a study of cytomegalovirus exposure and HLA in healthy donors. Donors were nominally healthy when sampled, though unrecorded immune exposures were likely. This PCR relied on a set of 60 Vbeta primers and 13 Jbeta primers. Data came from immunoSEQ multiplex PCR; TCRdb stores just in-frame clones and leaves some out. The sample carries nearly 110,000 clones, about two thirds recorded once. This sequence was found in a female donor in good health and CMV-seronegative. The sequencing sample was made of PBMCs.

The DNA for the CDR3 is TGTGCCAGCAGACCCACCGGGACAGGATCCGAGCAGTACTTC. As protein: CASRPTGTGSEQYF. The V call is TRBV28, the J call TRBJ2-7, with 8 positions matching TRBD1. Trimming took 6 bases from V and 6 from J; bases not matched to a gene: 10. Germline CDR1 and CDR2: MDHEN and SYDVKM. The CDR3 contains 14 residues.